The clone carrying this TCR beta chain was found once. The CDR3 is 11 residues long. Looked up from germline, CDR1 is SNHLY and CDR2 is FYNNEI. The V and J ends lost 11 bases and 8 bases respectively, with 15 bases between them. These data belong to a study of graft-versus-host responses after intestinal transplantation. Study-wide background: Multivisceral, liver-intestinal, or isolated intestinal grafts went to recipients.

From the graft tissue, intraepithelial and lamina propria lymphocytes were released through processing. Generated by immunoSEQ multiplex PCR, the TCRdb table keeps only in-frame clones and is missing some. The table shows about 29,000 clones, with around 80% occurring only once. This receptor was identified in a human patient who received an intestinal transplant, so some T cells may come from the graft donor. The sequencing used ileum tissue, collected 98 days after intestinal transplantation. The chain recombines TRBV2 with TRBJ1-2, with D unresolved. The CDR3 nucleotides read TGTGCCGAGAAAACGGGAGTCGGCTACACCTTC. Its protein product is CAEKTGVGYTF.